These 31 T cell receptor beta chains share one sample of origin, sequenced in a study of blood T cell repertoires in COVID-19. The assay was immunoSEQ multiplex PCR, and TCRdb's table has in-frame clones only and misses some. The data show about 43,000 clones, around 79% seen once. Sample: peripheral blood. The receptors stem from a woman aged 60-70 years with acute or convalescent COVID-19.

The chain combines TRBV5-6 with TRBJ1-2, with a possible D match to TRBD1 (5 bases). Trimming left V 4 bases short and J 8 bases short, with 12 bases between. The CDR3 totals 12 residues. Germline-derived CDR1 and CDR2 are SGHDT and YYEEEE. The CDR3 nucleotides are TGTGCCAGCAGCGAGATCGGGGGAGGCTACACCTTC. It encodes CASSEIGGGYTF.

The V gene is TRBV5-8, the J gene TRBJ1-2; D unclear. V was clipped by 2 bases and J by 9 bases, with 8 bases between them. From germline, CDR1 is SGHTS and CDR2 YDEGEE. This CDR3 has 11 residues. The CDR3 coding sequence is TGTGCCAGCAGCTTACTAGTAAGCTACACCTTC. Its translation is CASSLLVSYTF.

For the CDR3, the DNA is TGTGCCAGCAGACCATTCCAGGGGGACTATGGCTACACCTTC. Its translation is CASRPFQGDYGYTF. V is TRBV6-5 and J is TRBJ1-2; TRBD1 matches at 7 bases. The CDR3 is 14 residues long. Germline V gene sequence: CDR1 MNHEY, CDR2 SVGAGI. The V segment lost 6 bases and the J segment 3 bases; nucleotides outside the gene matches: 7.

This clone has just one count. V is TRBV30 and J is TRBJ1-1; the D is unclear. CDR1 and CDR2 (germline): GTSNPN, SVGIG (reference sequence). Deletions cut 3 bases from V and 11 bases from J, with 19 bases between. The CDR3 has 13 residues. CDR3 sequence (DNA): TGTGCCTGGAGCCGGACGGGAGGGCAGAGGGCTTTCTTT. Translating gives CAWSRTGGQRAFF.

A single count supports this clone. The gene calls are TRBV24-1 and TRBJ1-6; D ambiguous. The CDR3 totals 14 residues. The germline gives CDR1 KGHDR, CDR2 SFDVKD. V was pared by 4 bases and J by 5 bases, with 8 bases between. CDR3 sequence: CATSEGRNNSPLHF. The CDR3 bases are TGTGCCACCAGTGAGGGGAGGAATAATTCACCCCTCCACTTT.

The chain uses TRBV7-9 and TRBJ2-7; no clear D gene. Trimming removed 7 bases from V and 3 bases from J, with 19 bases in between. Germline CDR1 SEHNR, CDR2 FQNEAQ (reference sequence). CDR3 length: 15 amino acids. CDR3: CASTPAQVAIYEQYF. In DNA form, the CDR3 reads TGTGCCAGCACCCCGGCGCAGGTGGCAATCTACGAGCAGTACTTC.

The chain is built from TRBV11-2 and TRBJ2-1; TRBD1 matches at 7 bases. V lost 2 bases to trimming and J lost 8 bases; unmatched junction nucleotides: 0. Germline loops: CDR1 SGHAT, CDR2 FQNNGV. This CDR3 comprises 12 residues. The CDR3 DNA reads TGTGCCAGCAGCTTACAGGGGGATGAGCAGTTCTTC. It translates to CASSLQGDEQFF.

This chain uses TRBV30 with TRBJ1-4, with TRBD1 identical over 7 bases. This CDR3 is built from 14 residues. Germline V gives CDR1 GTSNPN, CDR2 SVGIG (reference sequence). V lost 1 base to trimming and J lost 5 bases; unmatched junction nucleotides: 4. The CDR3 region is CAWSDDRVNEKLFF. CDR3 coding DNA: TGTGCCTGGAGTGACGACAGGGTAAATGAAAAACTGTTTTTT.

V and J are TRBV4-1 and TRBJ1-5; TRBD1 agrees at 7 bases. The CDR3 totals 16 residues. In germline, CDR1 is MGHRA, CDR2 YSYEKL. V lost 2 bases and J lost 6; bases outside the gene matches: 10. The CDR3 loop is CASSQLEGRGSQPQHF. The DNA for the CDR3 is TGCGCCAGCAGCCAACTGGAGGGCAGGGGGAGTCAGCCCCAGCATTTT.

This clone was picked up one time. The rearrangement joins TRBV15 to TRBJ2-1; 9 bases align to TRBD1. The junction had 9 bases not matched to a gene; V was cut back by 9 bases and J by 6 bases. This CDR3 spans 14 amino acids. Germline V gives CDR1 LNHNV, CDR2 YYDKDF (reference sequence). The CDR3 reads CATEGGTGINEQFF. For the CDR3, the DNA is TGTGCCACGGAGGGGGGGACAGGGATCAATGAGCAGTTCTTC.

The CDR3, as DNA: TGTGCCAGCAGTGAAGCGCGGAAGAGCTCCTATAATTCACCCCTCCACTTT. Its protein product is CASSEARKSSYNSPLHF. The rearrangement links TRBV2 to TRBJ1-6; D gene ambiguous. Trimming took off 0 bases at V and 0 bases at J, with 9 bases between the two ends. This CDR3 has 17 residues. Germline V gives CDR1 SNHLY, CDR2 FYNNEI.

The chain recombines TRBV9 with TRBJ2-3, with 9 nucleotides matching TRBD2. The CDR3 runs 18 residues. CDR1 is SGDLS and CDR2 is YYNGEE in the germline V gene. V gave up 4 bases and J gave up 1 base; unmatched junction bases: 13. As DNA, the CDR3 is TGTGCCAGCAGCTACGAACCGGCGGGGGGGCCCGGCACAGATACGCAGTATTTT. It encodes CASSYEPAGGPGTDTQYF.

This clone appeared a few times. This sequence joins TRBV7-9 and TRBJ2-6; the match to TRBD2 covers 7 bases. The germline gives CDR1 SEHNR, CDR2 FQNEAQ (reference sequence). The CDR3 runs to 18 residues. Trimming removed 1 base from V and 0 bases from J; junction bases left unmatched: 6. The CDR3 spells CASSLDTGGISGANVLTF. CDR3 in DNA: TGTGCCAGCAGCTTAGATACGGGGGGTATCTCTGGGGCCAACGTCCTGACTTTC.

V and J are TRBV7-2 and TRBJ2-1; TRBD2 aligns across 11 bases. J gave up 8 bases and V 5 bases, and 2 bases lay outside the gene matches. Germline CDR1 is SGHTA and CDR2 is FQGNSA. CDR3 length equals 13 residues. CDR3 amino acids: CASSALAGDEQFF. CDR3 coding DNA: TGTGCCAGCAGCGCACTAGCGGGGGATGAGCAGTTCTTC.

The rearrangement uses TRBV6-4 and TRBJ1-2; 7 bases match TRBD1. Germline loops: CDR1 MRHNA, CDR2 SNTAGT. V trimming: 10 bases; J trimming: 3 bases; junction bases outside the gene matches: 5. CDR3 length: 12 residues. The CDR3 reads CAKQGPYYGYTF. The CDR3 DNA reads as TGTGCCAAACAGGGGCCGTACTATGGCTACACCTTC.

The V gene is TRBV2, the J gene TRBJ2-1; D not resolved. The CDR3 has 13 amino acids. V was shortened by 6 bases and J by 6 bases, with 12 bases between the two germline ends. In germline, CDR1 is SNHLY, CDR2 FYNNEI. The CDR3 DNA is TGTGCCAGCAGAGACTCCTTAAGCAATGAGCAGTTCTTC. Its translation is CASRDSLSNEQFF.

The rearrangement links TRBV4-2 to TRBJ1-1; possible D gene TRBD1, 6 bases. Per the germline V gene, CDR1 is LGHNA and CDR2 is YNFKEQ. V was pared by 4 bases and J by 0 bases, with 15 bases between. The CDR3 loop spans 16 amino acids. CDR3 region: CASSPRGGGMNTEAFF. CDR3 sequence (DNA): TGTGCCAGCAGCCCCCGGGGAGGGGGAATGAACACTGAAGCTTTCTTT.

The V and J genes are TRBV7-9 and TRBJ1-2; D not certain. Between the trimmed V and J ends, which lost 5 bases and 6 bases, there was a span of 13 bases. This CDR3 is 13 amino acids long. The germline V gene has CDR1 SEHNR and CDR2 FQNEAQ (reference sequence). The CDR3 sequence is CASSLAAGNGYTF. As DNA, the CDR3 is TGTGCCAGCAGCCTCGCCGCGGGAAATGGCTACACCTTC.

The chain employs TRBV6-1 and TRBJ2-2, with TRBD2 matching 7 bases. Germline lookup yields CDR1 MNHNS and CDR2 SASEGT. V was pared by 8 bases and J by 4 bases, with 4 bases of the junction left unmatched. The CDR3 has 13 residues. The CDR3 loop reads CASGLVITGELFF. As DNA, the CDR3 is TGTGCCAGCGGACTAGTGATCACCGGGGAGCTGTTTTTT.

The genes are TRBV18 and TRBJ2-7; 7 bases line up with TRBD2. The ends lost 1 base at V and 3 bases at J; junction bases unmatched: 3. The length of the CDR3 is 14 residues. Germline-derived CDR1 and CDR2 are KGHSH and LQKENI. The CDR3 region has the DNA TGTGCCAGCTCACCACAAGGGACTAACTACGAGCAGTACTTC. Its protein is CASSPQGTNYEQYF.

Details on this clone: The junction differs from germline at one of its ends, possibly a read error. The V and J genes are TRBV7-7 and TRBJ2-2; the match to TRBD2 covers 9 bases. The CDR3 loop spans 16 amino acids. Looked up from germline, CDR1 is SSHAT and CDR2 is FNYEAQ (reference sequence). CDR3 region: CASSPYGTSIPGELFF. CDR3 bases: TGTGCTAGCAGCCCCTACGGGACTAGCATCCCCGGGGAGCTGTTTTTT.

The chain uses TRBV4-2 and TRBJ2-1; 7 nucleotides agree with TRBD2. CDR1 and CDR2 (germline): LGHNA, YNFKEQ. The CDR3 loop spans 14 amino acids. Trimming cost V 4 bases and J 6 bases; bases outside gene matches: 6. The CDR3 is CASSPSGDFNEQFF. The CDR3 DNA follows: TGTGCCAGCAGCCCGAGCGGGGACTTCAATGAGCAGTTCTTC.

This rearrangement joins TRBV18 to TRBJ1-1; perhaps TRBD1 as D (5 bases). This CDR3 is 13 amino acids long. Trimming cost V 6 bases and J 0 bases, with 8 bases left between them. Per the germline V gene, CDR1 is KGHSH and CDR2 is LQKENI. Here the CDR3 reads CASSRGMNTEAFF. The CDR3 bases are TGTGCCAGCTCTCGGGGGATGAACACTGAAGCTTTCTTT.

V usage is TRBV12-5 and J usage is TRBJ1-1; D gene ambiguous. The CDR3 is 13 amino acids. Germline V gene data show CDR1 as LGHNT and CDR2 as FRNRAP. The V gene lost 3 bases and the J gene lost 1 base, with 6 bases spanning the gap. Written as DNA, the CDR3 is TGTGCTAGTGGTTTACAGCAGAACACTGAAGCTTTCTTT. Residues: CASGLQQNTEAFF.

The J gene is TRBJ2-5, the V gene TRBV24-1; a weak D match, TRBD1 (6 bases). CDR3 length: 16 residues. Trimming took off 3 bases at V and 2 bases at J, with 15 bases between the two ends. Germline V CDR1 and CDR2: KGHDR, SFDVKD. This CDR3 reads CATSDPTADRQETQYF. DNA for the CDR3: TGTGCCACCAGTGATCCAACGGCGGACAGACAAGAGACCCAGTACTTC.

The chain uses TRBV7-2 and TRBJ1-5; tentative D call: TRBD1 (5 bases). V lost 5 bases and J 5 bases, leaving 10 bases between the germline ends. Looked up from germline, CDR1 is SGHTA and CDR2 is FQGNSA. This CDR3 contains 13 residues. CDR3 nucleotides: TGTGCCAGCAGCCCCAGGGTGGATCAGCCCCAGCATTTT. It specifies CASSPRVDQPQHF.

The V and J genes are TRBV7-9 and TRBJ2-1, with TRBD2 as a possible D gene (5 bases). The germline V gene encodes CDR1 SEHNR and CDR2 FQNEAQ (reference sequence). This CDR3 is 15 amino acids long. Trimming shortened V by 5 bases and J by 9 bases, and 20 bases separated the two germline ends. CDR3 protein: CASSRALAPKGEQFF. CDR3 coding DNA: TGTGCCAGCAGCCGAGCCCTAGCTCCGAAGGGTGAGCAGTTCTTC.

This chain joins TRBV30 and TRBJ2-6, with 11 bases identical to TRBD2. Germline values: CDR1 GTSNPN, CDR2 SVGIG (reference sequence). Trimming removed 0 bases from V and 1 base from J; junction bases left unmatched: 8. This CDR3 is 19 amino acids long. The CDR3 sequence: CAWSVHIAGGPSGANVLTF. In DNA form, the CDR3 reads TGTGCCTGGAGTGTACATATAGCGGGGGGGCCGTCTGGGGCCAACGTCCTGACTTTC.

This clone was counted between two and nine times. J is TRBJ1-1 and V is TRBV5-1; D gene ambiguous. The V end lost 0 bases, the J end lost 5 bases, and 14 bases lay between the germline ends. The germline V gene has CDR1 SGHRS and CDR2 YFSETQ. The CDR3 covers 15 residues. CDR3 region: CASSLVGSWRTEAFF. As DNA, the CDR3 is TGCGCCAGCAGCTTGGTAGGATCTTGGAGGACTGAAGCTTTCTTT. The variable domain in full, with the rest retrieved from reference TRBV5-1 and TRBJ1-1, is KAGVTQTPRYLIKTRGQQVTLSCSPISGHRSVSWYQQTPGQGLQFLFEYFSETQRNKGNFPGRFSGRQFSNSRSEMNVSTLELGDSALYLCASSLVGSWRTEAFFGQGTRLTVV.

The V and J genes are TRBV5-1 and TRBJ2-2, with 9 bases matching TRBD1. Germline CDR1 SGHRS, CDR2 YFSETQ. The CDR3 has 16 residues. Trimming took 2 bases from V and 1 from J; bases not matched to a gene: 3. CDR3 nucleotides: TGCGCCAGCAGCTTCGGGGGACAGGGGAACACCGGGGAGCTGTTTTTT. This sequence encodes CASSFGGQGNTGELFF.

V and J are TRBV4-2 and TRBJ2-2, with TRBD2 matching 11 bases. The germline gives CDR1 LGHNA, CDR2 YNFKEQ. This CDR3 spans 19 amino acids. The V and J ends lost 0 bases and 0 bases, in that order; junction bases with no gene match: 6. The CDR3 DNA sequence: TGTGCCAGCAGCCAAGATTCGGCTAGCGGGGGGCCGAACACCGGGGAGCTGTTTTTT. Translation: CASSQDSASGGPNTGELFF.